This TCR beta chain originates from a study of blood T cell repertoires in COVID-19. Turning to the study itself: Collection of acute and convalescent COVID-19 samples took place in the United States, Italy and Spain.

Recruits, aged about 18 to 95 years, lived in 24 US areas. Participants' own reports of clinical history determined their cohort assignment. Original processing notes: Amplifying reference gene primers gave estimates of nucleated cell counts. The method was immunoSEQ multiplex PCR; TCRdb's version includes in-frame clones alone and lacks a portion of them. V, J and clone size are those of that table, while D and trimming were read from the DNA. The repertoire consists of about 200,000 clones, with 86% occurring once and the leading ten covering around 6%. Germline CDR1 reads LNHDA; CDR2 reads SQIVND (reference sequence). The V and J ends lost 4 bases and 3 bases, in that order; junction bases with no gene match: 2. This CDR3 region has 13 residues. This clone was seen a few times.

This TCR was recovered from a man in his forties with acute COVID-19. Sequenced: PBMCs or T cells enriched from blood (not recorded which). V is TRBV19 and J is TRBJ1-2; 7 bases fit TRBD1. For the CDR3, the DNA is TGTGCCAGTAGTACCGACAGGGACTATGGCTACACCTTC. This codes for CASSTDRDYGYTF.